These T cell receptor beta chains were read from a single sample in a study of blood T cell repertoires in COVID-19. Sequencing was performed with immunoSEQ multiplex PCR; in TCRdb, only in-frame clones are kept and a portion is missing. Here the sample spans approximately 73,000 clones, around nine tenths being singletons. The material sequenced was peripheral blood. Receptors originate from a woman aged 55-69 years with acute or convalescent COVID-19. Both conserved end residues are part of each CDR3. D genes are given only for firm matches. Size tells how often a clone was seen (once, few, many) or the class of an expanded clone, and some rows leave it out.

clone_size	cdr3_length	v_call	j_call	d_call	cdr3_aa	cdr3_nt
NA	14	TRBV28	TRBJ1-1	TRBD1	CASSIHTGGTEAFF	TGTGCCAGCAGTATCCACACAGGGGGCACTGAAGCTTTCTTT
NA	15	TRBV28	TRBJ1-5	TRBD1	CASSENRGALEPQHF	TGTGCCAGCAGTGAAAACAGGGGTGCGCTTGAGCCCCAGCATTTT
few	12	TRBV9	TRBJ2-1	NA	CASSVYGDEQFF	TGTGCCAGCAGCGTTTACGGGGATGAGCAGTTCTTC
NA	16	TRBV7-2	TRBJ2-2	TRBD1	CASSLRQGRSTGELFF	TGTGCCAGCAGCCTCAGACAGGGACGGAGCACCGGGGAGCTGTTTTTT
NA	13	TRBV27	TRBJ1-2	NA	CASSPRSVGGYTF	TGTGCCAGCAGCCCAAGGTCCGTCGGGGGCTACACCTTC
NA	19	TRBV7-2	TRBJ1-6	NA	CASSRFQGPGRVYNSPLHF	TGTGCCAGCAGCCGCTTTCAAGGGCCGGGGAGAGTCTATAATTCACCCCTCCACTTT
few	13	TRBV7-3	TRBJ1-6	TRBD1	CASSRQGDSPLHF	TGTGCCAGCAGTCGACAGGGGGATTCACCCCTCCACTTT
NA	13	TRBV15	TRBJ1-1	NA	CATSRQGGTEAFF	TGTGCCACCAGCAGGCAAGGGGGCACTGAAGCTTTCTTT
NA	15	TRBV18	TRBJ1-1	NA	CASSPSTQGVGEAFF	TGTGCCAGCTCACCATCCACACAGGGCGTTGGTGAAGCTTTCTTT
NA	17	TRBV6-2/TRBV6-3	TRBJ1-5	TRBD1	CASSPPPWDSEYQPQHF	TGTGCCAGCAGTCCCCCCCCCTGGGACAGTGAATATCAGCCCCAGCATTTT
NA	15	TRBV6-5	TRBJ1-1	NA	CASSYKNTGDDEAFF	TGTGCCAGCAGCTATAAGAATACAGGAGACGATGAAGCTTTCTTT
NA	10	TRBV28	TRBJ1-2	NA	CASSSQGYTF	TGTGCCAGCAGTTCCCAAGGCTACACCTTC
NA	17	TRBV28	TRBJ2-3	TRBD2	CASSPRTSGRPTDTQYF	TGTGCCAGCAGTCCCCGGACTAGCGGGAGACCCACAGATACGCAGTATTTT
NA	14	TRBV10-3	TRBJ1-1	NA	CAARQTGPNTEAFF	TGTGCCGCCAGGCAGACAGGACCGAACACTGAAGCTTTCTTT